Sequencing of this T cell receptor (beta chain) was carried out in a study of cytomegalovirus exposure and HLA in healthy donors. Regarding the study as a whole: About 87% or about 30% of the time was how often most TCR beta V segments were productive, according to an earlier analysis. Equally common other TCR beta chains were less clonally expanded than HLA-associated ones, a later analysis found.

The length of the CDR3 is 15 residues. Trimming shortened V by 8 bases and J by 2 bases, and 13 bases separated the two germline ends. The germline gives CDR1 LNHDA, CDR2 SQIVND (reference sequence). Regarding this clone: Its antigen is unknown.

The PCR contained 60 Vbeta and 13 Jbeta primers. Profiled with immunoSEQ multiplex PCR; TCRdb holds only in-frame clones, not every one. This table holds some 100,000 clones, 75% found once. This TCR was sampled from a woman younger than 30 in good health and CMV-seropositive. The V call is TRBV19, the J call TRBJ2-6; D may be TRBD1 (5 bases). Source material: PBMCs. CDR3 nucleotides: TGTGCCAGTGAGCCAGGGATGGCTGGGGCCAACGTCCTGACTTTC. It is translated as CASEPGMAGANVLTF.